Listed below are T cell receptor beta chains from one sample, sequenced in a study of cytotoxic CD8 clonotypes in ibrutinib-treated CLL. Clones were sequenced by immunoSEQ multiplex PCR, and TCRdb holds only the in-frame ones, with some missing. The sample includes 80,000 to 95,000 clones, around 79% of them seen just once. The source material was PBMCs, sampled after 12 months of ibrutinib treatment. The receptors were sampled from a human donor with chronic lymphocytic leukemia. The CDR3 runs from the conserved cysteine through the conserved F or W. The D gene is left open where the match is weak. Only part of the rows carry a size: once, few, many, or a class if the clone is expanded.

J gene: TRBJ2-2; clone size: once; D gene: TRBD2; V gene: TRBV28; CDR3 DNA: TGTGCCAGCAGTCGAGCGGGAGGGGTCACCGGGGAGCTGTTTTTT; CDR3 protein: CASSRAGGVTGELFF
J gene: TRBJ2-2; clone size: -; D gene: -; V gene: TRBV5-1; CDR3 DNA: TGCGCCAGCAGCCGGTTGACTTCAGACGCCACCGGGGAGCTGTTTTTT; CDR3 protein: CASSRLTSDATGELFF
J gene: TRBJ2-1; clone size: -; D gene: TRBD1; V gene: TRBV10-3; CDR3 DNA: TGTGCCACCGAGGACAGGTCATCGGATGAGCAGTTCTTC; CDR3 protein: CATEDRSSDEQFF
J gene: TRBJ2-5; clone size: -; D gene: TRBD2; V gene: TRBV4-1; CDR3 DNA: TGCGCCAGCAGCCAACGTGGTAGCGGGGGGGAAGAGACCCAGTACTTC; CDR3 protein: CASSQRGSGGEETQYF
J gene: TRBJ2-3; clone size: once; D gene: TRBD1; V gene: TRBV28; CDR3 DNA: TGTGCCAGCCCCCCCCGGCAGGGGGACACAGATACGCAGTATTTT; CDR3 protein: CASPPRQGDTDTQYF
J gene: TRBJ2-2; clone size: -; D gene: -; V gene: TRBV5-1; CDR3 DNA: TGCGCCAGCAGCCCGGGCTGGGACTCCGGGGAGCTGTTTTTT; CDR3 protein: CASSPGWDSGELFF
J gene: TRBJ2-6; clone size: -; D gene: -; V gene: TRBV15; CDR3 DNA: TGTGCCACCAGCAGAGGGGGGGACTCTGGGGCCAACGTCCTGACTTTC; CDR3 protein: CATSRGGDSGANVLTF
J gene: TRBJ1-2; clone size: -; D gene: -; V gene: TRBV28; CDR3 DNA: TGTGCCAGCACCTACAGAGGTGGCTACACCTTC; CDR3 protein: CASTYRGGYTF
J gene: TRBJ1-1; clone size: -; D gene: -; V gene: TRBV7-3; CDR3 DNA: TGTGCCTCAGGGACACGGAACACTGAAGCTTTCTTT; CDR3 protein: CASGTRNTEAFF
J gene: TRBJ2-7; clone size: -; D gene: TRBD2; V gene: TRBV6-6; CDR3 DNA: TGTGCCAGCAGGGGGGGGGACCGACCGGACTTC; CDR3 protein: CASRGGDRPDF
J gene: TRBJ2-1; clone size: -; D gene: TRBD2; V gene: TRBV9; CDR3 DNA: TGTGCCAGCAGCCCCGGGGGGAGGGACAATGAGCAGTTCTTC; CDR3 protein: CASSPGGRDNEQFF
J gene: TRBJ1-4; clone size: few; D gene: -; V gene: TRBV14; CDR3 DNA: TGTGCCAGCAGCCAAGCTCAGGGGCCCCGGGGTGAAAAACTGTTTTTT; CDR3 protein: CASSQAQGPRGEKLFF
J gene: TRBJ2-7; clone size: -; D gene: TRBD2; V gene: TRBV18; CDR3 DNA: TGTGCCAGCTCACCAGGGACTAGCAGACTCTACGAGCAGTACTTC; CDR3 protein: CASSPGTSRLYEQYF
J gene: TRBJ1-2; clone size: -; D gene: -; V gene: TRBV15; CDR3 DNA: TGTGCCACCAGCAGAGATCAGAGTGGCTACACCTTC; CDR3 protein: CATSRDQSGYTF
J gene: TRBJ1-4; clone size: -; D gene: -; V gene: TRBV6-4; CDR3 DNA: TGTGCCAGCAGTGACCCCAGCGACCCAGGGCCAACTAATGAAAAACTGTTTTTT; CDR3 protein: CASSDPSDPGPTNEKLFF
J gene: TRBJ2-2; clone size: -; D gene: -; V gene: TRBV7-9; CDR3 DNA: TGTGCCAGCAGCCCCCCGCGGACCGGGGAGCTGTTTTTT; CDR3 protein: CASSPPRTGELFF
J gene: TRBJ1-4; clone size: -; D gene: -; V gene: TRBV5-1; CDR3 DNA: TGCGCCAGCAGCCTCGGACAGATTAATGAAAAACTGTTTTTT; CDR3 protein: CASSLGQINEKLFF
J gene: TRBJ2-7; clone size: few; D gene: TRBD1; V gene: TRBV28; CDR3 DNA: TGTGCCAGCAGACCCGACAGGGGAGCCACCTACGAGCAGTACTTC; CDR3 protein: CASRPDRGATYEQYF
J gene: TRBJ2-7; clone size: once; D gene: -; V gene: TRBV25-1; CDR3 DNA: TGTGCCAGCAGTGACCCGTCCACGGGACTCTCCTACGAGCAGTACTTC; CDR3 protein: CASSDPSTGLSYEQYF
J gene: TRBJ2-4; clone size: -; D gene: -; V gene: TRBV7-2; CDR3 DNA: TGTGCCAGCAGCCCAGTGGGGGGAGGCATTCAGTACTTC; CDR3 protein: CASSPVGGGIQYF
J gene: TRBJ2-3; clone size: -; D gene: -; V gene: TRBV19; CDR3 DNA: TGTGCCAGTAGTATGGAGCTAGCCCTCACGCAGTATTTT; CDR3 protein: CASSMELALTQYF
J gene: TRBJ2-7; clone size: -; D gene: -; V gene: TRBV4-3; CDR3 DNA: TGCGCCAGCAGCCAGGCAGCAGGGTCACCCCAGTCCTACGAGCAGTACTTC; CDR3 protein: CASSQAAGSPQSYEQYF
J gene: TRBJ2-3; clone size: -; D gene: TRBD2; V gene: TRBV15; CDR3 DNA: TGTGCCACCAGCAGAGGCTTTAGCGGGGGCTCAGATACGCAGTATTTT; CDR3 protein: CATSRGFSGGSDTQYF
J gene: TRBJ2-5; clone size: -; D gene: TRBD2; V gene: TRBV5-4; CDR3 DNA: TGTGCCAGCAGCCCGGACCCCGGGGGGCAAGAGACCCAGTACTTC; CDR3 protein: CASSPDPGGQETQYF
J gene: TRBJ2-7; clone size: -; D gene: TRBD1; V gene: TRBV7-8; CDR3 DNA: TGTGCCAGCAGCCCTCGACAGGGGAATCCCTACGAGCAGTACTTC; CDR3 protein: CASSPRQGNPYEQYF
J gene: TRBJ2-3; clone size: -; D gene: -; V gene: TRBV7-3; CDR3 DNA: TGTGCCAGCAGCTTAGGGGCAGCGCGCACAGATACGCAGTATTTT; CDR3 protein: CASSLGAARTDTQYF
J gene: TRBJ2-1; clone size: -; D gene: TRBD2; V gene: TRBV11-2; CDR3 DNA: TGTGCCAGCAGCCCCCGGGGTGGGCTAGCGGGTCCCAACAATGAGCAGTTCTTC; CDR3 protein: CASSPRGGLAGPNNEQFF
J gene: TRBJ1-3; clone size: -; D gene: TRBD1; V gene: TRBV5-1; CDR3 DNA: TGCGCCAGCAGCTTGGGACAGGGTGGCGCTGGAAACACCATATATTTT; CDR3 protein: CASSLGQGGAGNTIYF
J gene: TRBJ2-5; clone size: -; D gene: -; V gene: TRBV5-8; CDR3 DNA: TGTGCCAGCCCCCGTGGGCAGGGGAATGGGGCCCAGTACTTC; CDR3 protein: CASPRGQGNGAQYF
J gene: TRBJ1-2; clone size: -; D gene: TRBD1; V gene: TRBV29-1; CDR3 DNA: TGCAGCGTCTTAGGGGGCCGCAGGGGGTATGGCTACACCTTC; CDR3 protein: CSVLGGRRGYGYTF
J gene: TRBJ2-1; clone size: -; D gene: -; V gene: TRBV5-1; CDR3 DNA: TGCGCCAGCAGCCCCAACAATGAGCAGTTCTTC; CDR3 protein: CASSPNNEQFF
J gene: TRBJ1-5; clone size: -; D gene: -; V gene: TRBV5-1; CDR3 DNA: TGCGCCAGCAGCTTGGGAACTGGGAACCAGCCCCAGCATTTT; CDR3 protein: CASSLGTGNQPQHF
J gene: TRBJ2-3; clone size: -; D gene: TRBD2; V gene: TRBV5-1; CDR3 DNA: TGCGCCAGCAGCTTGGCCCTTAAGCGGGACCCATTGGATACGCAGTATTTT; CDR3 protein: CASSLALKRDPLDTQYF
J gene: TRBJ2-5; clone size: -; D gene: -; V gene: TRBV7-2; CDR3 DNA: TGTGCCAGCAGCGTGGACAGTTTCCAAGAGACCCAGTACTTC; CDR3 protein: CASSVDSFQETQYF
J gene: TRBJ2-7; clone size: -; D gene: -; V gene: TRBV5-6; CDR3 DNA: TGTGCCAGCAGCTTGGAGGGTGGGACCTACGAGCAGTACTTC; CDR3 protein: CASSLEGGTYEQYF
J gene: TRBJ2-7; clone size: -; D gene: TRBD1; V gene: TRBV5-1; CDR3 DNA: TGCGCCAGCAGCTTGGGCGGCAGGGGGCTGGACGAGCAGTACTTC; CDR3 protein: CASSLGGRGLDEQYF
J gene: TRBJ2-3; clone size: -; D gene: TRBD1; V gene: TRBV19; CDR3 DNA: TGTGCCAGTAGTCCTTGGGACAGGGGCACAGATACGCAGTATTTT; CDR3 protein: CASSPWDRGTDTQYF
J gene: TRBJ1-3; clone size: few; D gene: -; V gene: TRBV18; CDR3 DNA: TGTGCCAGCTCACCATGGGGGTCTGGAAACACCATATATTTT; CDR3 protein: CASSPWGSGNTIYF
J gene: TRBJ2-5; clone size: -; D gene: TRBD2; V gene: TRBV5-1; CDR3 DNA: TGCGCCAGCAGCCCGGTGGGGGGGGAGACCCAGTACTTC; CDR3 protein: CASSPVGGETQYF
J gene: TRBJ1-2; clone size: -; D gene: TRBD1; V gene: TRBV28; CDR3 DNA: TGTGCCAGCAGTTTCCCCGGACAGGGGAACTATGGCTACACCTTC; CDR3 protein: CASSFPGQGNYGYTF
J gene: TRBJ2-7; clone size: -; D gene: -; V gene: TRBV25-1; CDR3 DNA: TGTGCCAGCAGTGAATTTGGAGGGGGGGACGAGCAGTACTTC; CDR3 protein: CASSEFGGGDEQYF
J gene: TRBJ2-7; clone size: -; D gene: -; V gene: TRBV7-8; CDR3 DNA: TGTGCCAGCAGCTTACTGAGGACTCTCTCCTACGAGCAGTACTTC; CDR3 protein: CASSLLRTLSYEQYF
J gene: TRBJ2-1; clone size: -; D gene: TRBD1; V gene: TRBV5-8; CDR3 DNA: TGTGCCAGCAACCCGGGACAGGGAATCAATGAGCAGTTCTTC; CDR3 protein: CASNPGQGINEQFF
J gene: TRBJ2-3; clone size: -; D gene: TRBD2; V gene: TRBV5-1; CDR3 DNA: TGCGCCAGCAGCTTCGGTACGGGGGGAATCACAGATACGCAGTATTTT; CDR3 protein: CASSFGTGGITDTQYF
J gene: TRBJ2-5; clone size: few; D gene: TRBD2; V gene: TRBV14; CDR3 DNA: TGTGCCAGCAGCCAAGATGCTAGCGGGGCGTTCGCCCAGTACTTC; CDR3 protein: CASSQDASGAFAQYF
J gene: TRBJ1-3; clone size: -; D gene: -; V gene: TRBV30; CDR3 DNA: TGTGCCTGGAGTTTAGGGGGAGTGGGAAACACCATATATTTT; CDR3 protein: CAWSLGGVGNTIYF